The clone carrying this T cell receptor beta chain was observed a handful of times. Its specificity is unknown. This specimen belongs to a study of response to subunit inactivated influenza vaccine. The CDR3 runs 15 residues. Looked up from germline, CDR1 is SGHTA and CDR2 is FQGNSA. Trimming took 6 bases from V and 5 from J, leaving 14 bases between them. Study observations and caveats: Each seasonal influenza vaccination, the authors suggested, recruits few new T cells.

TCRdb reprocessed the RT-PCR reads with MiXCR, giving one entry per CDR3 protein. Here the sample spans 530,000 or so distinct CDR3 sequences, 11% to 15% being singletons. This receptor was obtained from a man aged 45-65 years who received an inactivated influenza vaccine. The chain links TRBV7-2 to TRBJ1-6; possible D gene TRBD1, 6 bases. Sample: PBMCs from blood, taken 11 to 12 days after vaccination. This CDR3 reads CASRPWGQDNSPLHF. CDR3 DNA sequence: TGTGCCAGCAGACCCTGGGGACAAGATAATTCACCCCTCCACTTT.